This T cell receptor beta chain is drawn from a study of blood T cell repertoires in COVID-19. Trimming cost V 4 bases and J 3 bases; bases outside gene matches: 8. Germline loops: CDR1 LGHDT, CDR2 YNNKEL (reference sequence). The CDR3 sequence is 16 residues long. Libraries were prepared by immunoSEQ multiplex PCR; TCRdb keeps only in-frame clonotypes and omits some of them. The sample records about 310,000 clones, 85% to 90% being singletons. The sample taken for sequencing was peripheral blood. V and J are TRBV3-1 (or the pseudogene TRBV3-2) and TRBJ2-3, with 9 bases aligning to TRBD1. The clonotype comes from a man between 65 and 85 years old with acute or convalescent COVID-19. The CDR3 here is CASSRLTGGKTDTQYF. CDR3 coding DNA: TGTGCCAGCAGCCGACTAACAGGGGGCAAAACAGATACGCAGTATTTT.